This TCR beta chain was found in a study of OX40 agonist ivuxolimab in advanced cancers. Germline lookup yields CDR1 SGHVS and CDR2 FQNEAQ. Trimming pared 2 bases from V and 0 bases from J, leaving 6 bases between. The CDR3 is 14 residues long. Regarding this clone: No antigen is known for it.

The data were produced by immunoSEQ multiplex PCR, yet TCRdb's version contains in-frame clones alone and is incomplete. The table records about 45,000 clones, about 89% of them present only once. The study's findings and limits: At doses 0.1 to 3.0 mg/kg, CD4+ and CD8+ clones expanded.

This TCR was sampled from an adult with an advanced solid tumor such as melanoma, head and neck, liver or kidney cancer. This chain connects TRBV7-8 to TRBJ2-3; D call uncertain. The sequences come from CD4+ or CD8+ T cells sorted from blood, collected in a trial of the OX40 agonist ivuxolimab. CDR3 nucleotides: TGTGCCAGCAGCTTAATTGGCAGCACAGATACGCAGTATTTT. Translated, it gives CASSLIGSTDTQYF.